This is a list of T cell receptor beta chains from one sample in a study of blood T cells in healthy people across ages. Via MiXCR, TCRdb re-called the 5' RACE reads, giving one row per CDR3 protein. The repertoire holds hundreds of thousands of distinct CDR3 sequences, with about 30% as singletons. The sequenced material came from blood. The receptors originated from a woman older than 75 in good health. Each CDR3 is given without its conserved first and last residue.

v_call: TRBV9; j_call: TRBJ2-7; cdr3_aa: ASSAGPGDRGEQY
v_call: TRBV7-2; j_call: TRBJ1-2; cdr3_aa: ASSLNPTGASGYT
v_call: TRBV30; j_call: TRBJ1-1; cdr3_aa: AWSEGQGTEAF
v_call: TRBV11-2; j_call: TRBJ2-3; cdr3_aa: ASSPRANTQY
v_call: TRBV30; j_call: TRBJ2-7; cdr3_aa: AWNSVSYEQY
v_call: TRBV3-1; j_call: TRBJ1-1; cdr3_aa: ASSTLRGDQAF
v_call: TRBV18; j_call: -; cdr3_aa: ASSPETGAVWETQY
v_call: TRBV7-2; j_call: TRBJ2-7; cdr3_aa: ASSQEGGRRYEQY
v_call: TRBV27; j_call: TRBJ2-3; cdr3_aa: ASRDSLGDTQY
v_call: TRBV12-3/TRBV12-4; j_call: TRBJ2-5; cdr3_aa: ASNLGGSVTQY
v_call: TRBV20-1; j_call: TRBJ2-3; cdr3_aa: SARDSGQATDTQY
v_call: TRBV19; j_call: TRBJ2-7; cdr3_aa: ASSIDRPDTREQY
v_call: TRBV20-1; j_call: TRBJ1-5; cdr3_aa: SSTRQGNQPQH
v_call: TRBV7-3; j_call: TRBJ2-1; cdr3_aa: ASSLTGAGTYNEQF
v_call: TRBV20-1; j_call: TRBJ2-1; cdr3_aa: SASATGVDNEQF
v_call: TRBV6-5; j_call: TRBJ1-5; cdr3_aa: ASSLSRQGNQPQH
v_call: TRBV7-8; j_call: TRBJ2-3; cdr3_aa: ASSLGWGGGVDTQY
v_call: TRBV7-2; j_call: TRBJ2-1; cdr3_aa: ASSLRMAGVQF
v_call: TRBV20-1; j_call: TRBJ2-6; cdr3_aa: SARDVTRQGANGANVLT
v_call: TRBV27; j_call: TRBJ2-3; cdr3_aa: ASSPGTIDTQY